Following are 15 T cell receptor beta chains from one sample sequenced in a study of T cell responses to AZD1222 COVID-19 vaccine (dated by TCRdb to the early 2020s). Interpreted using the paper, the time point label stands for: baseline before first vaccination. Receptors were amplified or captured by the immunoSEQ multiplex PCR assay. Here the immuneACCESS table is served through TCRdb, limited to in-frame sequences with V and J called. Missing clones are a known gap in these copies; in checked studies unresolved V genes cover under half, and the rest lacks a known reason. This sample has some 170,000 clones in its table, and more than 90% of those were observed once. The ten largest account for roughly 2.5% of the sample. Sequenced here: peripheral blood, sampled on day 0 of AZD1222 vaccination. All receptors derive from an adult in good health.

The chain has TRBV7-9 and TRBJ2-1; the D is unclear. The CDR3 extends over 11 amino acids. V gave up 11 bases and J gave up 3 bases, with 8 bases separating them. CDR1 is SEHNR and CDR2 is FQNEAQ in the germline V gene (reference sequence). CDR3 region: CAWLNYNEQFF. The CDR3 DNA reads TGTGCCTGGCTCAACTACAATGAGCAGTTCTTC. Using reference TRBV7-9 and TRBJ2-1 for the parts outside the CDR3, the full variable domain is DTGVSQNPRHKITKRGQNVTFRCDPISEHNRLYWYRQTLGQGPEFLTYFQNEAQLEKSRLLSDRFSAERPKGSFSTLEIQRTEQGDSAMYLCAWLNYNEQFFGPGTRLTVL.

J is TRBJ1-5 and V is TRBV19; D is possibly TRBD1 (5 bases). Per the germline V gene, CDR1 is LNHDA and CDR2 is SQIVND (reference sequence). The V gene lost 5 bases and the J gene lost 2 bases, with 10 bases spanning the gap. The CDR3 has 14 residues. The CDR3, as DNA: TGTGCCAGTAGTCAGGGAGGAGGCAATCAGCCCCAGCATTTT. This encodes CASSQGGGNQPQHF. Full variable domain (rest looked up from reference TRBV19 and TRBJ1-5): DGGITQSPKYLFRKEGQNVTLSCEQNLNHDAMYWYRQDPGQGLRLIYYSQIVNDFQKGDIAEGYSVSREKKESFPLTVTSAQKNPTAFYLCASSQGGGNQPQHFGDGTRLSIL.

The V gene is TRBV19, the J gene TRBJ1-1, with TRBD1 as a possible D gene (5 bases). Trimming pared 5 bases from V and 1 base from J, leaving 11 bases between. The CDR3 loop spans 14 amino acids. From germline, CDR1 is LNHDA and CDR2 SQIVND (reference sequence). CDR3 in DNA: TGTGCCAGTAGTTTGGGACCTACGAACACTGAAGCTTTCTTT. Encoded protein: CASSLGPTNTEAFF.

This clone was picked up one time. V gene TRBV7-9 combines with J gene TRBJ1-6; the D is unclear. The germline V gene encodes CDR1 SEHNR and CDR2 FQNEAQ (reference sequence). V lost 5 bases and J lost 6, with 5 bases in between. This CDR3 is built from 12 residues. The DNA for the CDR3 is TGTGCCAGCAGCCTGACTAATTCACCCCTCCACTTT. Protein product: CASSLTNSPLHF.

The rearrangement links TRBV6-6 to TRBJ1-1, with a tentative D call TRBD1 (5 bases). Germline CDR1 is MNHNY and CDR2 is SVGAGI (reference sequence). The V end lost 0 bases, the J end lost 8 bases, and 13 bases lay between the germline ends. The length of the CDR3 is 14 residues. CDR3 in amino acids: CASSYSIEGNEAFF. CDR3 coding DNA: TGTGCCAGCAGTTACTCGATAGAGGGGAACGAAGCTTTCTTT.

This clone was counted once. The chain is built from TRBV5-1 and TRBJ2-5; D may be TRBD2 (6 bases). CDR3 length: 15 amino acids. V was pared by 1 base and J by 2 bases, with 12 bases between. Per germline, CDR1 SGHRS and CDR2 YFSETQ. The CDR3 here is CASSLRGGQQETQYF. CDR3 nucleotide sequence: TGCGCCAGCAGCTTGCGAGGAGGGCAACAAGAGACCCAGTACTTC.

The rearrangement links TRBV6-1 to TRBJ2-1; 7 positions match TRBD2. After removal of 2 bases from V and 5 bases from J, the junction contained 6 bases not matched to a gene. This CDR3 is built from 15 residues. Looked up from germline, CDR1 is MNHNS and CDR2 is SASEGT. The CDR3 reads CASSETSGGHNEQFF. The CDR3 DNA reads as TGTGCCAGCAGTGAAACGTCGGGAGGTCACAATGAGCAGTTCTTC.

The V and J genes are TRBV19 and TRBJ2-7; TRBD2 matches 14 bases. The V gene's germline CDR1 is LNHDA and CDR2 SQIVND (reference sequence). This CDR3 has 15 amino acids. Germline trimming cut 6 bases from V and 6 bases from J; bases unmatched to any gene: 7. The CDR3 region is CASSLGLAGVIEQYF. CDR3 in DNA: TGTGCCAGTAGCTTGGGACTAGCGGGAGTCATCGAGCAGTACTTC.

V and J are TRBV5-4 and TRBJ2-7, with D perhaps matching TRBD1 (5 bases). CDR1 is SGHNT and CDR2 is YYREEE in the germline V gene (reference sequence). The CDR3 is 11 residues long. The V end was cut by 5 bases, the J end by 6 bases, with 9 bases between. Here the CDR3 reads CASRAGSEQYF. CDR3 DNA sequence: TGTGCCAGCAGGGCAGGGTCCGAGCAGTACTTC. Looking up the rest from reference TRBV5-4 and TRBJ2-7 gives the full variable domain: ETGVTQSPTHLIKTRGQQVTLRCSSQSGHNTVSWYQQALGQGPQFIFQYYREEENGRGNFPPRFSGLQFPNYSSELNVNALELDDSALYLCASRAGSEQYFGPGTRLTVT.

The V call is TRBV18, the J call TRBJ2-7; D is unclear. Germline V CDR1 and CDR2: KGHSH, LQKENI. CDR3 length equals 14 residues. V lost 4 bases to trimming and J lost 7 bases, with 17 bases between them. This CDR3 reads CASSRDPPPREQYF. The CDR3 nucleotides read TGTGCCAGCTCACGAGACCCTCCTCCAAGGGAGCAGTACTTC. The complete variable domain, with remaining parts taken from reference TRBV18 and TRBJ2-7, reads NAGVMQNPRHLVRRRGQEARLRCSPMKGHSHVYWYRQLPEEGLKFMVYLQKENIIDESGMPKERFSAEFPKEGPSILRIQQVVRGDSAAYFCASSRDPPPREQYFGPGTRLTVT.

The gene calls are TRBV2 and TRBJ2-1, with 7 bases aligning to TRBD2. The germline V gene encodes CDR1 SNHLY and CDR2 FYNNEI. V lost 7 bases, J lost 8 bases, and 5 bases stayed unmatched. CDR3 length equals 12 residues. The DNA of the CDR3 is TGTGCCAGCAAGCGGGACGGATATGAGCAGTTCTTC. Its protein is CASKRDGYEQFF.

This chain connects TRBV5-1 to TRBJ2-5; possible D gene TRBD1, 5 bases. CDR1 is SGHRS and CDR2 is YFSETQ in the germline V gene. Trimming left V 4 bases short and J 1 base short, with 11 bases between. This CDR3 has 14 amino acids. The CDR3 here is CASSTTVLQETQYF. CDR3 DNA sequence: TGCGCCAGCAGCACGACAGTTCTCCAAGAGACCCAGTACTTC.

V is TRBV5-1 and J is TRBJ1-3; D gene unclear. The CDR3 loop spans 13 amino acids. Germline V lookup: CDR1 SGHRS, CDR2 YFSETQ. The V end was cut by 0 bases, the J end by 6 bases, with 7 bases between. The CDR3: CASSLEATNTIYF. CDR3 in DNA: TGCGCCAGCAGCTTGGAGGCAACAAACACCATATATTTT.

V is TRBV27 and J is TRBJ2-7; D may be TRBD2 (6 bases). Trimming took 5 bases from V and 0 from J, leaving 14 bases between them. CDR3 length: 15 residues. CDR1 MNHEY and CDR2 SMNVEV come from the germline V gene (reference sequence). The CDR3 region has the DNA TGTGCCAGCAGTGCCTTAGCGGCCCACTCCTACGAGCAGTACTTC. Its translation: CASSALAAHSYEQYF.

This clone was recorded a few times. The genes are TRBV4-1 and TRBJ2-7; possible D gene TRBD2, 5 bases. This CDR3 is built from 18 residues. Per germline, CDR1 MGHRA and CDR2 YSYEKL. Trimming removed 4 bases from V and 4 bases from J, with 26 bases in between. CDR3 sequence reads: CASSPLPSRPDFLYEQYF. DNA for the CDR3: TGCGCCAGCAGCCCGCTACCCTCTAGGCCGGACTTCCTATACGAGCAGTACTTC.